This TCR beta chain was sequenced during a study of neurological immune-mediated disorders. Germline V CDR1 and CDR2: SGHKS, YYEKEE (reference sequence). This CDR3 has 13 residues. The germline V and J ends were trimmed by 3 bases and 4 bases, with 8 bases remaining between them. This clonotype came up many times. Its specificity is not known. TCRdb independently ran MiXCR on the 5' RACE reads; one entry per CDR3 protein. The profile covers tens of thousands of distinct CDR3 sequences, with approximately 4% appearing a single time and around 3.1% taken by the ten largest. For the unsorted libraries, 2 million PBMCs stored at -80 C served as input. Whole-study results and caveats: The authors found no clinical or MRI feature associated with the multiple sclerosis repertoire cluster. Repertoires from 18 of 34 multiple sclerosis patients grouped phylogenetically into a related-CDR3 cluster, suggesting a possible signature.

This receptor was obtained from a woman aged 50 to 60 with multiple sclerosis. Sequencing input: PBMCs. The chain recombines TRBV5-5 with TRBJ1-3; D unresolved. The DNA for the CDR3 is TGTGCCAGCAGCTCCGGTGGGGGAAACACCATATATTTT. Translation: CASSSGGGNTIYF.